The following is a TCR beta chain sequence with its context. The data were obtained in a study of control samples from healthy donors and cancer patients. V lost 0 bases to trimming and J lost 8 bases; unmatched junction nucleotides: 3. Germline loops: CDR1 MGHDK, CDR2 SYGVNS. This CDR3 has 13 amino acids. TCRdb's table, derived via immunoSEQ multiplex PCR, lists solely in-frame clones and lacks some. The sample includes under 200,000 clones, 91% of them seen just once. This rearrangement joins TRBV25-1 to TRBJ1-2, with 7 bases identical to TRBD1. This receptor was identified in a woman under 40 in good health. The sequenced sample was blood. Here the CDR3 reads CASSEYDREGYTF. The CDR3 DNA reads as TGTGCCAGCAGTGAATACGACAGGGAAGGCTACACCTTC.